Included here is one T cell receptor beta chain sequence, with context. The target antigen is unknown. Each sample yielded at least 5 micrograms of PBMC total RNA. A second roughly 7 to 11 cycle PCR used barcoded and J-beta primers. Through a template-switch adaptor with 12 random nucleotides, each cDNA molecule received a tag. TCRdb re-called the 5' RACE reads with MiXCR, one entry per CDR3 protein. The profile shows roughly 1.9 million distinct CDR3 sequences, more than 35% of them singletons. The sample originates from a study of blood T cells in healthy people across ages. Study outcomes and limitations: When set beside aged donors, long-lived donors presented more naive CD4+ cells and higher diversity. Unsorted PBMC material precluded a definitive naive versus antigen-experienced comparison.

This CDR3 spans 15 amino acids. In germline, CDR1 is KGHSH, CDR2 LQKENI. Trimming stripped 2 bases from V and 3 bases from J, with 11 bases between. V is TRBV18 and J is TRBJ2-4; D possibly corresponds to TRBD1 (6 bases). The sequencing input was blood. This receptor was obtained from a human donor in good health. CDR3 residues: CASSPAIGGKNIQYF. The CDR3 region has the DNA TGTGCCAGCTCACCAGCCATAGGGGGCAAAAACATTCAGTACTTC.